This record covers a single TCR beta chain. The data are from a study of monozygotic twins with inflammatory bowel disease. TCRdb reprocessed the 5' RACE reads, keeping one entry per CDR3 protein, no DNA. The specimen's table records some 200,000 distinct CDR3 sequences. The sample taken for sequencing was blood. This clonotype was obtained from a human donor with ulcerative colitis or Crohn's disease, or a healthy co-twin of an affected twin (not recorded which).

This CDR3 reads CASSSMEVEAFF. The chain links TRBV7-8 to TRBJ1-1. Germline loops: CDR1 SGHVS, CDR2 FQNEAQ. The CDR3 loop spans 12 amino acids.